The 32 T cell receptor beta chains below come from one sample, sequenced in a study of CXCR3-negative and CXCR3-positive naive CD8 T cells. Study-level findings and limits: The TRB CDR3s that CXCR3-positive naive cells carried were more hydrophobic than those of CXCR3-negative naive cells.

These receptors are not linked to any known antigen. It was by 5' RACE with UMI labels that the TRB cDNA libraries were prepared. TCRdb reanalyzed the 5' RACE reads and collapses them to one entry per CDR3 protein, without DNA. This repertoire comprises about 150,000 distinct CDR3 sequences; its ten largest clones make up 0.4% to 0.45%. The sample taken for sequencing was naive CXCR3+ CD8+ T cells from blood. Subset of the sample: CD45RO-CCR7+CD27+CD95- naive CD8+ T cells expressing CXCR3 (TNR3+). These receptor sequences come from a human donor in good health. Some clones in this sample may be carry-over from other donors' samples.

The chain links TRBV19 to TRBJ2-7. In germline, CDR1 is LNHDA, CDR2 SQIVND (reference sequence). The CDR3 totals 13 residues. The CDR3 region is CASSQAVNYEQYF.

The chain links TRBV3-1 to TRBJ2-3; TCRdb names TRBD1, which stays unverified in the absence of DNA. Germline CDR1 and CDR2: LGHDT and YNNKEL (reference sequence). The CDR3 extends over 17 amino acids. The CDR3 spells CASSQEMGQGKADTQYF.

This sequence joins TRBV29-1 and TRBJ2-2; TCRdb's assignment of TRBD2 cannot be checked, as there is no DNA. CDR1 and CDR2 from the germline V gene are SQVTM and ANQGSEA. The length of the CDR3 is 13 residues. The CDR3 sequence is CSVEVGAGGELFF.

V gene TRBV19 combines with J gene TRBJ2-7. Germline CDR1 reads LNHDA; CDR2 reads SQIVND (reference sequence). The CDR3 has 15 amino acids. The CDR3 loop is CASTTSGRSPYEQYF.

J is TRBJ2-2 and V is TRBV7-2; with no DNA, the TCRdb D assignment of TRBD1 cannot be verified. CDR1 is SGHTA and CDR2 is FQGNSA in the germline V gene. CDR3 size: 15 residues. The CDR3 here is CASSTTGGHTGELFF. The full variable domain, rest sourced from reference TRBV7-2 and TRBJ2-2, is GAGVSQSPSNKVTEKGKDVELRCDPISGHTALYWYRQSLGQGLEFLIYFQGNSAPDKSGLPSDRFSAERTGGSVSTLTIQRTQQEDSAVYLCASSTTGGHTGELFFGEGSRLTVL.

The CDR3 is CASSVALGQGIYEQYF. The chain couples TRBV9 to TRBJ2-7; TCRdb's D call, TRBD1, is unchecked because there is no DNA. Germline values: CDR1 SGDLS, CDR2 YYNGEE. The CDR3 totals 16 residues.

The rearrangement uses TRBV2 and TRBJ2-1; the D gene TCRdb calls, TRBD2, cannot be checked with no DNA. Germline lookup yields CDR1 SNHLY and CDR2 FYNNEI. The CDR3 totals 15 residues. CDR3 residues: CASRARLAGDNEQFF. Full variable domain (missing parts from reference TRBV2 and TRBJ2-1): EPEVTQTPSHQVTQMGQEVILRCVPISNHLYFYWYRQILGQKVEFLVSFYNNEISEKSEIFDDQFSVERPDGSNFTLKIRSTKLEDSAMYFCASRARLAGDNEQFFGPGTRLTVL.

The chain links TRBV7-8 to TRBJ2-1. CDR1 is SGHVS, CDR2 FQNEAQ, per germline. This CDR3 region has 17 residues. The CDR3 is CASSLAIAVTSYNEQFF.

The chain combines TRBV28 with TRBJ2-2; TCRdb proposes TRBD1, but this gene call is untestable without DNA. Germline V lookup: CDR1 MDHEN, CDR2 SYDVKM. The CDR3 has 17 amino acids. CDR3 in amino acids: CASSSFFRDTNTGELFF.

The chain recombines TRBV28 with TRBJ2-7; TCRdb indicates TRBD2, and absent DNA this call remains unverified. CDR1 and CDR2 from the germline V gene are MDHEN and SYDVKM. The CDR3 runs to 16 residues. This chain's CDR3 is CASSFPEGGGSYEQYF.

The chain combines TRBV7-9 with TRBJ2-7; TCRdb outputs TRBD2, but without DNA this stays unchecked. CDR1 and CDR2 (germline): SEHNR, FQNEAQ (reference sequence). The CDR3 runs 17 residues. This chain's CDR3 is CASSSGLAGSGAYEQYF.

The chain uses TRBV24-1 and TRBJ2-7; the D gene TCRdb calls, TRBD2, cannot be checked with no DNA. Germline V lookup: CDR1 KGHDR, CDR2 SFDVKD. CDR3 length: 14 residues. CDR3 residues: CATSDSLWGYEQYF.

CDR3 residues: CASSQVSNQPQHF. The chain recombines TRBV4-1 with TRBJ1-5. This CDR3 has 13 residues. The V gene's germline CDR1 is MGHRA and CDR2 YSYEKL.

The chain links TRBV12-3 or TRBV12-4 to TRBJ2-6. This CDR3 has 12 residues. CDR3 loop: CAVHSGANVLTF.

The CDR3 reads CASSFRTGVGYEQYF. The chain employs TRBV3-1 and TRBJ2-7; no DNA is available, so the TRBD1 call from TCRdb remains unchecked. The CDR3 runs 15 residues. Looked up from germline, CDR1 is LGHDT and CDR2 is YNNKEL (reference sequence).

The chain has TRBV28 and TRBJ2-5; checking the TCRdb D call of TRBD1 is not possible without DNA. The CDR3 length is 13 residues. Germline assignment: CDR1 MDHEN and CDR2 SYDVKM. The CDR3 sequence: CASSPGFQETQYF.

The V gene is TRBV5-6, the J gene TRBJ2-7; without DNA, the TCRdb call of TRBD1 cannot be checked. This CDR3 has 14 residues. Germline-derived CDR1 and CDR2 are SGHDT and YYEEEE. The CDR3 loop is CASSPRGLTYEQYF.

The V and J genes are TRBV20-1 and TRBJ2-2; the D call of TRBD2 rests on TCRdb alone, since no DNA is present to check it. The CDR3 sequence is 16 residues long. Germline CDR1 DFQATT, CDR2 SNEGSKA (reference sequence). This CDR3 is CSARDPQTSRTGELFF.

The chain carries TRBV19 and TRBJ1-1; TCRdb calls TRBD1, which cannot be checked without DNA. The CDR3 has 13 residues. Germline-derived CDR1 and CDR2 are LNHDA and SQIVND (reference sequence). CDR3 in amino acids: CASKRQGASEAFF.

The chain joins TRBV20-1 to TRBJ2-1. Germline-derived CDR1 and CDR2 are DFQATT and SNEGSKA (reference sequence). The CDR3 has 13 residues. The CDR3 is CSARVAPDNEQFF.

The chain combines TRBV4-2 with TRBJ2-7; checking the TCRdb D call of TRBD1 is not possible without DNA. The germline CDR1 and CDR2 sequences are LGHNA and YNFKEQ. The CDR3 runs 15 residues. The CDR3 loop is CASSQDRGITYEQYF.

The chain uses TRBV4-1 and TRBJ2-3. The CDR3 covers 13 residues. Germline V CDR1 and CDR2: MGHRA, YSYEKL. CDR3: CASSQVKGYTQYF.

CDR3 loop: CAARRKNTEAFF. The V and J genes are TRBV10-1 and TRBJ1-1. Per the germline V gene, CDR1 is WNHNN and CDR2 is SYGVQD (reference sequence). The CDR3 consists of 12 residues.

V and J are TRBV24-1 and TRBJ2-3; TCRdb selects TRBD1, and the lack of DNA leaves this call unchecked. Germline V gives CDR1 KGHDR, CDR2 SFDVKD. The CDR3 loop spans 13 amino acids. This chain's CDR3 is CATSDFEDREQYF.

V usage is TRBV29-1 and J usage is TRBJ2-2. The CDR3 has 12 residues. Germline loops: CDR1 SQVTM, CDR2 ANQGSEA. CDR3 protein: CSVDLMGGELFF.

J is TRBJ2-3 and V is TRBV28; TCRdb's assignment of TRBD2 cannot be checked, as there is no DNA. Germline CDR1 and CDR2: MDHEN and SYDVKM. The CDR3 length is 16 residues. The CDR3 is CASSSVAAGGLDTQYF.

The V call is TRBV29-1, the J call TRBJ2-5; TCRdb's D call of TRBD1 is untestable without DNA. The CDR3 has 16 residues. Germline-derived CDR1 and CDR2 are SQVTM and ANQGSEA. CDR3 protein: CSVERLRTGKGETQYF.

The CDR3 spells CASSIVGGRNSYEQYF. This chain connects TRBV19 to TRBJ2-7; no DNA is available, so the TRBD2 call from TCRdb remains unchecked. Looked up from germline, CDR1 is LNHDA and CDR2 is SQIVND (reference sequence). The length of the CDR3 is 16 residues.

The chain employs TRBV9 and TRBJ1-5; checking the TCRdb D call of TRBD1 is not possible without DNA. The length of the CDR3 is 14 residues. Germline values: CDR1 SGDLS, CDR2 YYNGEE. The CDR3 protein is CASSVGQFNQPQHF. Based on the CDR3 plus reference TRBV9 and TRBJ1-5, the full variable domain is DSGVTQTPKHLITATGQRVTLRCSPRSGDLSVYWYQQSLDQGLQFLIQYYNGEERAKGNILERFSAQQFPDLHSELNLSSLELGDSALYFCASSVGQFNQPQHFGDGTRLSIL.

The chain uses TRBV7-2 and TRBJ1-1; TCRdb names TRBD1, which stays unverified in the absence of DNA. Germline-derived CDR1 and CDR2 are SGHTA and FQGNSA. CDR3 size: 14 residues. CDR3 in amino acids: CASSLGGRGNEAFF.

This rearrangement joins TRBV20-1 to TRBJ1-2. The CDR3 covers 16 residues. Germline V CDR1 and CDR2: DFQATT, SNEGSKA (reference sequence). CDR3 in amino acids: CSARDIVRGGNYGYTF.

The chain joins TRBV28 to TRBJ2-2. CDR3 length: 13 amino acids. Germline-derived CDR1 and CDR2 are MDHEN and SYDVKM. The chain's CDR3 is CASISDFTGELFF. Full variable domain (rest looked up from reference TRBV28 and TRBJ2-2): DVKVTQSSRYLVKRTGEKVFLECVQDMDHENMFWYRQDPGLGLRLIYFSYDVKMKEKGDIPEGYSVSREKKERFSLILESASTNQTSMYLCASISDFTGELFFGEGSRLTVL.